This T cell receptor beta chain was identified during a study of blood T cell repertoires in COVID-19. Overall study: PBMCs, B-cell-depleted T cells, or T cells provided the cDNA or gDNA that made up the material.

Some clones are missing from TCRdb's copy, which holds only in-frame ones; the method was immunoSEQ multiplex PCR. The table records about 110,000 clones, 88% of them present only once. With V trimmed by 0 bases and J by 4 bases, 2 bases remained unmatched. CDR3 length: 15 amino acids. From germline, CDR1 is SGHRS and CDR2 YFSETQ. The TCR was taken from a woman aged 45 to 65 with acute or convalescent COVID-19. Sequenced input: peripheral blood. The chain couples TRBV5-1 to TRBJ1-3; 9 bases fit TRBD1. The CDR3 bases are TGCGCCAGCAGCTTGGGCACAGGGGGCGGAAACACCATATATTTT. Amino acids: CASSLGTGGGNTIYF.